The text below deals with one TCR beta chain. Its antigen remains unidentified. TCRdb reprocessed the 5' RACE reads; each CDR3 protein has one entry and no DNA is given. The listing contains a few hundred thousand distinct CDR3 sequences. Germline loops: CDR1 MDHEN, CDR2 SYDVKM. The CDR3 is made up of 16 amino acids. The data stem from a study of T cells expressing NK-cell markers. For the study at large: Beta-chain profiling covered CD3+CD56+NKG2C+, CD3+CD56+NKG2C- and CD3+CD56-NKG2C+ sorted subsets.

Study-level points and caveats: The CD3+CD56-NKG2C+ fraction of several donors was also led by these clonotypes. Certain NKG2C+ T cell clones were expanded, and their HCMV specificity remained unclear. About 1.0-7.5% of CD8+ T cells in a handful of donors belonged to dominant NKG2C+ clonotypes.

This TCR was sampled from a man aged 18 to 69 in good health. Sequencing input: blood T cells: a sorted CD56 or NKG2C T cell subset, CD4+ or CD8+ T cells, or bulk PBMC T cells (not recorded which). The chain joins TRBV28 to TRBJ1-5. The CDR3 spells CASRPGTLNFNQPQHF.